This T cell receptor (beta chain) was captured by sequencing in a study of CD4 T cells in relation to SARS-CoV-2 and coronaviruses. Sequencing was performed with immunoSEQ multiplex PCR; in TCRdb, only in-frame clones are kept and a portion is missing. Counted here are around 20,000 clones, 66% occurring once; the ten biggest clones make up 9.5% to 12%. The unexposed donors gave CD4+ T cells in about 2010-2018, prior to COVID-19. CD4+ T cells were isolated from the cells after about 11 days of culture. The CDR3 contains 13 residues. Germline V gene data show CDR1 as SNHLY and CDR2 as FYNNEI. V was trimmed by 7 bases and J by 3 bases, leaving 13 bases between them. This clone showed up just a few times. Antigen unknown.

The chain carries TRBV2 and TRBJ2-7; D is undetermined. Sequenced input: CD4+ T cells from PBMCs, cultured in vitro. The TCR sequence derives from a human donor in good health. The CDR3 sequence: CASNVGRYYEQYF. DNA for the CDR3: TGTGCCAGCAACGTCGGCAGATACTACGAGCAGTACTTC.